This TCR beta chain was sequenced for a study of blood T cells in healthy people across ages. This CDR3 has 14 amino acids. The germline V gene encodes CDR1 SGHVS and CDR2 FQNEAQ. V dropped 8 bases and J dropped 6; count of bases not matched to a gene: 8. PBMCs numbering at least 6 million were isolated per sample. The study's findings and limits: Greater diversity and more naive CD4+ cells were seen in long-lived donors than in aged donors. One million T cells yielded diversity estimates that were considered underestimates.

A word on this clonotype: Its antigen remains unidentified.

The second PCR ran about 6 to 11 cycles with a sample-barcoded 5' primer and J-beta primers. MiXCR, applied by TCRdb to the 5' RACE reads, yields one record per CDR3 protein. The data contain about 780,000 distinct CDR3 sequences, about 42% of them seen just once; the ten biggest clones take up about a sixth. This rearrangement joins TRBV7-8 to TRBJ2-3; 10 positions agree with TRBD2. Sequenced sample: blood. The receptor's source is an elderly man in good health. DNA of the CDR3: TGTGCCAGCGGCCGACTAGCGGGTGGGGATACGCAGTATTTT. This translates into CASGRLAGGDTQYF.